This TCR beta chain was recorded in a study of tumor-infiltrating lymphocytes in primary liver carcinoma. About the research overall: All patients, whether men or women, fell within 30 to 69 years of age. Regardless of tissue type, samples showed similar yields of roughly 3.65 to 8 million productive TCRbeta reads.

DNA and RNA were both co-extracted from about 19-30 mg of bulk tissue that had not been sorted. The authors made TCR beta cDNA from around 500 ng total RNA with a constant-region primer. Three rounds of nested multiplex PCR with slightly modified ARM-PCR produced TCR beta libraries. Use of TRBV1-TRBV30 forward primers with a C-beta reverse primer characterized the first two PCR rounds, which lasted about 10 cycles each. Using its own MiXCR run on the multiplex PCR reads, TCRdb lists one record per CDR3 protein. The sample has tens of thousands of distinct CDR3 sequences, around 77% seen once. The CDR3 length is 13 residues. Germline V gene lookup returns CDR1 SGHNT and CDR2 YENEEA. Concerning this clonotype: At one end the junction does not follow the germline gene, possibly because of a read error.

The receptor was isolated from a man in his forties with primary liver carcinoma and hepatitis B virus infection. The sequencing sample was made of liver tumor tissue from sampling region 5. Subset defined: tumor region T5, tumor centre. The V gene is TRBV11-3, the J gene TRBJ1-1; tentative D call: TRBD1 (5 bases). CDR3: CSSNTGLNTEAFF. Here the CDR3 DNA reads TGTTCCAGCAACACAGGTTTGAACACCGAAGCTTTCTTT.